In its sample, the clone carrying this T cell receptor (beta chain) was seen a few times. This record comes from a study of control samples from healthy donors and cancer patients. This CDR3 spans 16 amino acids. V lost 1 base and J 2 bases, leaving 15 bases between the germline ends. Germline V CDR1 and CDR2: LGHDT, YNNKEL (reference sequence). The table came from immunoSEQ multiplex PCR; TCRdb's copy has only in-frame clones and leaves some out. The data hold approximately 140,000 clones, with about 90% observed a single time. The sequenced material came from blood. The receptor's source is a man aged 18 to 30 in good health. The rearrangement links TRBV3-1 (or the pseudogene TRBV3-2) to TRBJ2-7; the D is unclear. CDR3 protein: CASSQVFTDHTYEQYF. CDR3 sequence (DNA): TGTGCCAGCAGCCAAGTTTTTACCGACCACACCTACGAGCAGTACTTC.